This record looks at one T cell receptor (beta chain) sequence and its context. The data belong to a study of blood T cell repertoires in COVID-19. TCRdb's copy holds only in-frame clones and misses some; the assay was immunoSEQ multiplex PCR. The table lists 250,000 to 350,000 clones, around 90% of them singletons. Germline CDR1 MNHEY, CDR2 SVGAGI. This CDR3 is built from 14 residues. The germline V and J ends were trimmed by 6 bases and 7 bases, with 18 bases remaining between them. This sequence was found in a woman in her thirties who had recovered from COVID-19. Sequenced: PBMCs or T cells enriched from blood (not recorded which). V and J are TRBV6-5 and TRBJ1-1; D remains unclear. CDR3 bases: TGTGCCAGCAGCCGACCCTTAGCGGGGAGTGAAGCTTTCTTT. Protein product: CASSRPLAGSEAFF.